The next 23 T cell receptor beta chains were all read from a single sample in a study of T cell repertoires in cytomegalovirus infection. Each CDR3 protein gets one entry after TCRdb re-called the reads with MiXCR. The table lists hundreds of thousands of distinct CDR3 sequences, roughly 33% of them singletons, with over 15% in the top ten. The antigens of these receptors remain unknown. The source was cultured PBMCs, collected from culture after CMV antigen stimulation. The receptors derive from a human donor in good health (CMV status not recorded). Some clones in this sample may be carry-over from other donors' samples.

This clonotype has only a few counts. The genes are TRBV20-1 and TRBJ2-1, with 10 bases that match TRBD2. Germline V gives CDR1 DFQATT, CDR2 SNEGSKA (reference sequence). The CDR3 spans 19 residues. The V segment lost 6 bases and the J segment 4 bases; nucleotides outside the gene matches: 21. CDR3 DNA sequence: TGCAGTGCCAAAGTTCTATTCCGCCCTAGCGGGAGTCGGTACAATGAGCAGTTCTTC. It is translated as CSAKVLFRPSGSRYNEQFF.

This clonotype was seen a few times. The rearrangement uses TRBV4-2 and TRBJ2-1; D might be TRBD1 (5 bases). CDR1 is LGHNA, CDR2 YNFKEQ, per germline. The CDR3 loop spans 14 amino acids. Trimming left V 5 bases short and J 2 bases short, with 10 bases between. CDR3 sequence: CASSTWGPYNEQFF. CDR3 DNA: TGTGCCAGCAGCACCTGGGGCCCCTACAATGAGCAGTTCTTC.

The chain combines TRBV4-3 with TRBJ2-1; D may be TRBD2 (5 bases). The CDR3 has 14 residues. Looked up from germline, CDR1 is LGHNA and CDR2 is YSLEER. V was clipped by 4 bases and J by 6 bases, with 13 bases between them. Here the CDR3 DNA reads TGCGCCAGCAGCCGAGGGTCGGCTTCCAATGAGCAGTTCTTC. It encodes CASSRGSASNEQFF.

Only a few counts were recorded for this clonotype. The chain recombines TRBV4-1 with TRBJ2-5; TRBD1 might be the D (5 bases). This CDR3 spans 15 amino acids. Per the germline V gene, CDR1 is MGHRA and CDR2 is YSYEKL. V lost 4 bases and J 5 bases, leaving 17 bases between the germline ends. The CDR3 nucleotides are TGCGCCAGCAGCCCCGAAGGTCAGGGCCGGGAGACCCAGTACTTC. It is translated as CASSPEGQGRETQYF.

This clonotype showed up just a few times. The CDR3 DNA reads as TGTGCCAGCAGTTACTCTCGGTCGGTTAACACTGAAGCTTTCTTT. Its translation: CASSYSRSVNTEAFF. The chain carries TRBV6-6 and TRBJ1-1; unclear D gene. The CDR3 runs 15 residues. V lost 0 bases and J lost 2, with 10 bases in between. Germline V lookup: CDR1 MNHNY, CDR2 SVGAGI (reference sequence).

J is TRBJ1-2 and V is TRBV7-9; maybe TRBD1 (6 bases). Trimming removed 4 bases from V and 3 bases from J, with 12 bases in between. This CDR3 is built from 14 residues. The germline CDR1 and CDR2 sequences are SEHNR and FQNEAQ (reference sequence). The CDR3 coding sequence is TGTGCCAGCAGCTGGTGGGCAGGGGACTATGGCTACACCTTC. Translation gives CASSWWAGDYGYTF. The full variable domain, with the rest looked up from reference TRBV7-9 and TRBJ1-2, is DTGVSQNPRHKITKRGQNVTFRCDPISEHNRLYWYRQTLGQGPEFLTYFQNEAQLEKSRLLSDRFSAERPKGSFSTLEIQRTEQGDSAMYLCASSWWAGDYGYTFGSGTRLTVV.

The chain is built from TRBV19 and TRBJ1-5, with no clear D. CDR1 and CDR2 (germline): LNHDA, SQIVND (reference sequence). V was trimmed by 6 bases and J by 2 bases, leaving 17 bases between them. This CDR3 is built from 16 residues. The CDR3 nucleotides are TGTGCCAGTAGGATCATTTCGGCAGGTGGCAATCAGCCCCAGCATTTT. Translation gives CASRIISAGGNQPQHF.

This clonotype was found a few times. The chain is built from TRBV7-4 and TRBJ2-7, with 11 bases fitting TRBD1. The germline CDR1 and CDR2 sequences are SGHVT and SQSDAQ. V shed 5 bases and J 7 bases; nucleotides not matched to a gene: 10. This CDR3 contains 15 residues. CDR3 coding DNA: TGTGCCAGCAGCCCGCGGACAGGGGGCTCGGGTGAGCAGTACTTC. Translated: CASSPRTGGSGEQYF.

The chain employs TRBV18 and TRBJ2-5; possibly TRBD1 for D (6 bases). The CDR3 runs to 13 residues. Germline-derived CDR1 and CDR2 are KGHSH and LQKENI. The V end was cut by 5 bases, the J end by 5 bases, with 12 bases between. The CDR3 loop is CASSMGHYETQYF. CDR3 bases: TGTGCCAGCTCAATGGGACATTACGAGACCCAGTACTTC. Full variable domain (missing parts from reference TRBV18 and TRBJ2-5): NAGVMQNPRHLVRRRGQEARLRCSPMKGHSHVYWYRQLPEEGLKFMVYLQKENIIDESGMPKERFSAEFPKEGPSILRIQQVVRGDSAAYFCASSMGHYETQYFGPGTRLLVL.

V gene TRBV18 combines with J gene TRBJ2-1, with D maybe TRBD1 (5 bases). The CDR3 has 15 amino acids. Trimming left V 5 bases short and J 0 bases short, with 11 bases between. Germline assignment: CDR1 KGHSH and CDR2 LQKENI. The CDR3 is CASSWGRSSYNEQFF. DNA of the CDR3: TGTGCCAGCTCATGGGGCAGAAGCTCCTACAATGAGCAGTTCTTC.

The CDR3 bases are TGTGCCAGTACCGCGACGGCCCCCAGCTCCTATAATTCACCCCTCCACTTT. Amino acids: CASTATAPSSYNSPLHF. This chain connects TRBV19 to TRBJ1-6; D call uncertain. Germline loops: CDR1 LNHDA, CDR2 SQIVND (reference sequence). The CDR3 has 17 residues. V lost 7 bases to trimming and J lost 0 bases, with 16 bases between them.

This chain connects TRBV12-5 to TRBJ2-7; D gene ambiguous. The length of the CDR3 is 17 residues. V was clipped by 0 bases and J by 1 base, with 16 bases between them. Germline lookup yields CDR1 LGHNT and CDR2 FRNRAP. CDR3 nucleotides: TGTGCTAGTGGTTTGGTACGTAGTAGGGAAAGGTCCTACGAGCAGTACTTC. This sequence encodes CASGLVRSRERSYEQYF. The whole variable domain, remainder taken from reference TRBV12-5 and TRBJ2-7, is DARVTQTPRHKVTEMGQEVTMRCQPILGHNTVFWYRQTMMQGLELLAYFRNRAPLDDSGMPKDRFSAEMPDATLATLKIQPSEPRDSAVYFCASGLVRSRERSYEQYFGPGTRLTVT.

The chain recombines TRBV2 with TRBJ2-6; a possible D gene is TRBD1 (5 bases). The ends were cut back, 5 bases at V and 0 bases at J, with 11 bases in the middle. The CDR3 contains 16 residues. CDR1 and CDR2 (germline): SNHLY, FYNNEI. The CDR3 loop reads CASSWGSLSGANVLTF. The CDR3, as DNA: TGTGCCAGCAGTTGGGGCAGCCTCTCTGGGGCCAACGTCCTGACTTTC.

The chain joins TRBV19 to TRBJ2-3; the match to TRBD1 covers 9 bases. Germline CDR1 and CDR2: LNHDA and SQIVND (reference sequence). CDR3 length: 16 amino acids. J lost 1 base, V lost 4 bases, and 6 bases had no gene match. In DNA form, the CDR3 reads TGTGCCAGTAGTACGCGGACAGGGGCCGGCACAGATACGCAGTATTTT. Amino acids: CASSTRTGAGTDTQYF.

The chain employs TRBV4-1 and TRBJ2-7, with 7 positions matching TRBD1. This CDR3 is built from 15 residues. V lost 3 bases to trimming and J lost 3 bases; unmatched junction nucleotides: 8. Germline assignment: CDR1 MGHRA and CDR2 YSYEKL. The chain's CDR3 is CASSQGDTGDYEQYF. CDR3 sequence (DNA): TGCGCCAGCAGCCAGGGTGATACAGGGGACTACGAGCAGTACTTC.

There are a few counts of this clonotype. V usage is TRBV7-2 and J usage is TRBJ2-7; weak D call: TRBD2 (5 bases). V gave up 5 bases and J gave up 5 bases, with 13 bases separating them. The CDR3 has 13 residues. CDR1 is SGHTA and CDR2 is FQGNSA in the germline V gene. The CDR3 loop is CASSTRSLDEQYF. CDR3 bases: TGTGCCAGCAGCACAAGGTCACTAGACGAGCAGTACTTC.

This clonotype has a handful of counts. The chain links TRBV12-3 or TRBV12-4 to TRBJ2-3, with D unclear. Trimming took off 1 base at V and 10 bases at J, with 12 bases between the two ends. The CDR3 is 13 residues long. The CDR3 here is CASSLGGGYAQYF. Here the CDR3 DNA reads TGTGCCAGCAGTTTAGGCGGCGGTTACGCGCAGTATTTT.

This chain joins TRBV20-1 and TRBJ1-2; 7 bases line up with TRBD1. There are 13 residues in the CDR3. Trimming removed 1 base from V and 3 bases from J; junction bases left unmatched: 2. Germline V lookup: CDR1 DFQATT, CDR2 SNEGSKA (reference sequence). In DNA form, the CDR3 reads TGCAGTGCTAGAGGGCAGGGGGACTATGGCTACACCTTC. Translating it yields CSARGQGDYGYTF.

This chain joins TRBV12-3 or TRBV12-4 and TRBJ2-1, with 12 positions matching TRBD2. The junction had 15 bases not matched to a gene; V was cut back by 10 bases and J by 5 bases. The CDR3 runs to 17 residues. CDR3 nucleotides: TGTGCCACCCAGGGAGCTAGCGGGAGGGCCACCCACAATGAGCAGTTCTTC. This gives the protein CATQGASGRATHNEQFF.

This clonotype was found once. This chain connects TRBV5-1 to TRBJ1-4, with D hard to call. This CDR3 region has 16 residues. Germline V gene sequence: CDR1 SGHRS, CDR2 YFSETQ. Trimming shortened V by 1 base and J by 11 bases, and 21 bases separated the two germline ends. The CDR3 nucleotides read TGCGCCAGCAGCTTGTCCCCGGACTGGCCCATCGAGAAACTGTTTTTT. Translated: CASSLSPDWPIEKLFF.

DNA of the CDR3: TGTGCCAGCAGCCGTCGATACTTC. Translated: CASSRRYF. The V gene is TRBV7-9, the J gene TRBJ2-5; D gene unclear. Germline CDR1 is SEHNR and CDR2 is FQNEAQ (reference sequence). The CDR3 extends over 8 amino acids. Trimming removed 5 bases at V and 14 bases at J, with 6 bases between. The whole variable domain, filled in from reference TRBV7-9 and TRBJ2-5, reads DTGVSQNPRHKITKRGQNVTFRCDPISEHNRLYWYRQTLGQGPEFLTYFQNEAQLEKSRLLSDRFSAERPKGSFSTLEIQRTEQGDSAMYLCASSRRYFGPGTRLLVL.

This clonotype was seen at least ten times. V is TRBV12-3 or TRBV12-4 and J is TRBJ2-3, with D tentatively TRBD2 (6 bases). V lost 8 bases and J 0 bases, leaving 9 bases between the germline ends. This CDR3 spans 13 amino acids. CDR3 amino acids: CASRRDSTDTQYF. The DNA for the CDR3 is TGTGCCAGCCGGCGGGACAGCACAGATACGCAGTATTTT.

The chain is built from TRBV7-9 and TRBJ2-3; 8 positions match TRBD1. Germline V CDR1 and CDR2: SEHNR, FQNEAQ (reference sequence). J lost 2 bases, V lost 2 bases, and 3 bases had no gene match. The CDR3 consists of 15 residues. The CDR3 reads CASSLLQGATDTQYF. Written as DNA, the CDR3 is TGTGCCAGCAGCTTACTGCAGGGGGCCACAGATACGCAGTATTTT.